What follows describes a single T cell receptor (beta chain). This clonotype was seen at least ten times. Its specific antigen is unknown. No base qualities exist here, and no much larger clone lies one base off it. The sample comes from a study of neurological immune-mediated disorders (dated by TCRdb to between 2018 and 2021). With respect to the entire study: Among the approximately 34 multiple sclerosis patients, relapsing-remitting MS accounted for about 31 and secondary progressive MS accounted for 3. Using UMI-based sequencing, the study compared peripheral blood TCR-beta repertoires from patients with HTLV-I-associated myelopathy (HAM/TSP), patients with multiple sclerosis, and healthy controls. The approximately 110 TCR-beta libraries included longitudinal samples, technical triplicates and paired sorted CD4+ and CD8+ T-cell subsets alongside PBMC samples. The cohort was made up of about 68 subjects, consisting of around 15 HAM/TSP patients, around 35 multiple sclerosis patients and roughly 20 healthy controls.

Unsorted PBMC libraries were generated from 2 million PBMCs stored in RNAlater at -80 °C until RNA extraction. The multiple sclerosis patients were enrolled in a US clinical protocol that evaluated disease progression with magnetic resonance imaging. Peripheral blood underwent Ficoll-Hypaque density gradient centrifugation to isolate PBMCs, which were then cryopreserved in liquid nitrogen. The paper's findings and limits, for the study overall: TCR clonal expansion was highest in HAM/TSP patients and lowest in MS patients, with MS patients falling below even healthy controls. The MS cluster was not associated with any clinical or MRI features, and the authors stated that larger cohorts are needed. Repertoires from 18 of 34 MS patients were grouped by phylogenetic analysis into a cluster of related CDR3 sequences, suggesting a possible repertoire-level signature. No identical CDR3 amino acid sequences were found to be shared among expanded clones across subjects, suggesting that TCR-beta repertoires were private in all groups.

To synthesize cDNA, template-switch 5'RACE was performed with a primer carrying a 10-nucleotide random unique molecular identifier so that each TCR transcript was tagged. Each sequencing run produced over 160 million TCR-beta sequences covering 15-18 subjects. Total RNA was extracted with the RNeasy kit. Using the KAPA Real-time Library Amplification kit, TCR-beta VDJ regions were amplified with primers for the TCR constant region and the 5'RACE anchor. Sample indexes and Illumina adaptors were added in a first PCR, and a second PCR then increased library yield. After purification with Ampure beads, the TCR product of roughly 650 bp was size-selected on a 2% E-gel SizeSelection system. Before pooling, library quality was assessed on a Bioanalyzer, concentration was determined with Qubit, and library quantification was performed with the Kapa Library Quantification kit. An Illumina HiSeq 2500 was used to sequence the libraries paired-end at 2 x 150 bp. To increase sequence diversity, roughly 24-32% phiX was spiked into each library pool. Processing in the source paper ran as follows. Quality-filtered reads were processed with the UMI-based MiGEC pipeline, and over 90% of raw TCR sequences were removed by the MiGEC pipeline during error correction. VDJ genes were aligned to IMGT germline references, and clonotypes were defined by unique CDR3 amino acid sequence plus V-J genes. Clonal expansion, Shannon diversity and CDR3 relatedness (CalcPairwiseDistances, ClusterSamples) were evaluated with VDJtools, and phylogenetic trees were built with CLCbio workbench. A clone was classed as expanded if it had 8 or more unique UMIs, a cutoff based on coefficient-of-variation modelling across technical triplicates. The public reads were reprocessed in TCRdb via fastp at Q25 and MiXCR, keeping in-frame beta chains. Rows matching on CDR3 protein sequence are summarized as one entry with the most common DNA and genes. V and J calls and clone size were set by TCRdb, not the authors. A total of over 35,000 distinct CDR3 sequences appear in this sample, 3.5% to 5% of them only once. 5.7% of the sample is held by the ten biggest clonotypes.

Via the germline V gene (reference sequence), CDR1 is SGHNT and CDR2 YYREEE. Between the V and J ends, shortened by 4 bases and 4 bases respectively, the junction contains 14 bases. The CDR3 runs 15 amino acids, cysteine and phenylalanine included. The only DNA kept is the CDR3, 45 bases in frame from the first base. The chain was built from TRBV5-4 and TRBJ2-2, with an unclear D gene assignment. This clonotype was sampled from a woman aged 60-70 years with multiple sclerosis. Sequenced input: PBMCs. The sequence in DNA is TGTGCCAGCAGCCCACGGACGGGTGGCACCGGGGAGCTGTTTTTT. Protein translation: CASSPRTGGTGELFF.